One sample yielded the 20 T cell receptor beta chains listed below, sequenced in a study of blood T cell repertoires in COVID-19 (dated by TCRdb to 2018 to 2020). Libraries were built with the immunoSEQ multiplex PCR assay. Imported from immuneACCESS, the table was reduced by TCRdb to in-frame sequences with V and J called. These copies leave out some clones; in studies compared against another copy, an unresolved V gene accounts for under half, and the cause of the remainder is not known. In this sample the table shows 300,000 or so clones, 90% of which occur a single time. Around 1.1% of the sample lies in the top ten. The sample was PBMCs or T cells enriched from blood (not recorded which). Receptor source: a woman between 25 and 40 years old who had recovered from COVID-19.

The V and J genes are TRBV7-9 and TRBJ2-7; D gene uncertain. V was cut by 3 bases and J by 3 bases, with 6 bases left in between. Germline V CDR1 and CDR2: SEHNR, FQNEAQ (reference sequence). This CDR3 has 12 residues. Here the CDR3 DNA reads TGTGCCAGCAGCTTGTACAGCTACGAGCAGTACTTC. This gives the protein CASSLYSYEQYF.

The genes are TRBV19 and TRBJ1-2; D is possibly TRBD1 (6 bases). The ends were cut back, 8 bases at V and 2 bases at J, with 12 bases in the middle. The germline gives CDR1 LNHDA, CDR2 SQIVND (reference sequence). The CDR3 sequence is 13 residues long. The CDR3 sequence is CASGDRRNYGYTF. In DNA form, the CDR3 reads TGTGCCAGTGGTGACAGGAGAAACTATGGCTACACCTTC.

The chain has TRBV30 and TRBJ1-5, with 7 bases fitting TRBD1. CDR1 is GTSNPN, CDR2 SVGIG, per germline (reference sequence). The trim removed 5 bases at V and 5 bases at J, leaving 6 bases unmatched. The CDR3 is 13 residues long. The CDR3 loop reads CAWADREYQPQHF. For the CDR3, the DNA is TGTGCCTGGGCCGACAGGGAGTATCAGCCCCAGCATTTT. The complete variable domain, with remaining parts taken from reference TRBV30 and TRBJ1-5, reads SQTIHQWPATLVQPVGSPLSLECTVEGTSNPNLYWYRQAAGRGLQLLFYSVGIGQISSEVPQNLSASRPQDRQFILSSKKLLLSDSGFYLCAWADREYQPQHFGDGTRLSIL.

The J gene is TRBJ1-1, the V gene TRBV19, with unresolved D. V lost 10 bases to trimming and J lost 3 bases, with 18 bases between them. Looked up from germline, CDR1 is LNHDA and CDR2 is SQIVND (reference sequence). The CDR3 has 14 amino acids. CDR3 in amino acids: CATKTEAPDTEAFF. In DNA, the CDR3 is TGTGCCACTAAGACGGAGGCCCCGGACACTGAAGCTTTCTTT.

The chain joins TRBV19 to TRBJ2-6, with 7 positions matching TRBD2. Per the germline V gene, CDR1 is LNHDA and CDR2 is SQIVND (reference sequence). Trimming removed 3 bases from V and 0 bases from J; junction bases left unmatched: 5. This CDR3 has 17 amino acids. CDR3 sequence (DNA): TGTGCCAGTAGTATCCTAGCGGAGACCTCTGGGGCCAACGTCCTGACTTTC. Its protein product is CASSILAETSGANVLTF.

Only one count was recorded for this clone. The chain uses TRBV27 and TRBJ2-7, with TRBD2 identical over 11 bases. CDR3 length: 15 amino acids. The V segment lost 5 bases and the J segment 5 bases; nucleotides outside the gene matches: 8. CDR1 is MNHEY and CDR2 is SMNVEV in the germline V gene (reference sequence). The CDR3 sequence: CASSQTPGLADEQYF. CDR3 in DNA: TGTGCCAGCAGTCAGACCCCGGGACTAGCGGACGAGCAGTACTTC.

V and J are TRBV7-8 and TRBJ2-7; D not resolved. Germline-derived CDR1 and CDR2 are SGHVS and FQNEAQ. V was shortened by 0 bases and J by 3 bases, with 6 bases between the two germline ends. This CDR3 contains 13 residues. In DNA, the CDR3 is TGTGCCAGCAGCTTAGCACAGAACTACGAGCAGTACTTC. Protein product: CASSLAQNYEQYF.

This chain joins TRBV27 and TRBJ2-2; no definite D call. V lost 1 base to trimming and J lost 0 bases, with 12 bases between them. CDR3 length: 17 residues. Germline CDR1 reads MNHEY; CDR2 reads SMNVEV (reference sequence). The DNA of the CDR3 is TGTGCCAGCAGTTTATACGGCGACAACGCGAACACCGGGGAGCTGTTTTTT. As protein: CASSLYGDNANTGELFF.

The chain carries TRBV9 and TRBJ1-5; 11 positions match TRBD1. The germline CDR1 and CDR2 sequences are SGDLS and YYNGEE. The CDR3 is made up of 20 amino acids. J gave up 2 bases and V 4 bases, and 17 bases lay outside the gene matches. The CDR3 protein is CASSPLYPGDRGECNQPQHF. CDR3 nucleotides: TGTGCCAGCAGCCCTTTATACCCCGGGGACAGGGGGGAATGCAATCAGCCCCAGCATTTT.

The gene calls are TRBV7-6 and TRBJ1-3; perhaps TRBD1 as D (6 bases). The CDR3 covers 17 residues. CDR1 is SGHVS and CDR2 is FNYEAQ in the germline V gene. Trimming removed 5 bases from V and 2 bases from J, with 19 bases in between. The CDR3 region is CASSLGQNNSPGNTIYF. The CDR3 bases are TGTGCCAGCAGCCTCGGACAGAATAATTCCCCTGGAAACACCATATATTTT.

The chain carries TRBV6-5 and TRBJ2-1; D is perhaps TRBD1 (5 bases). CDR3 length: 15 residues. V shed 6 bases and J shed 2 bases, with 14 bases lying between them. CDR1 is MNHEY, CDR2 SVGAGI, per germline. CDR3 sequence: CASRAAQGTYNEQFF. CDR3 sequence (DNA): TGTGCCAGCAGAGCTGCCCAGGGAACCTACAATGAGCAGTTCTTC.

The chain employs TRBV13 and TRBJ2-7, with 7 bases lining up with TRBD2. The CDR3 runs to 18 residues. Germline V gives CDR1 PRHDT, CDR2 FYEKMQ (reference sequence). V was pared by 5 bases and J by 1 base, with 17 bases of the junction left unmatched. The CDR3 sequence is CASSPVRTSARPSYEQYF. The CDR3 bases are TGTGCCAGCAGCCCAGTCCGAACTAGCGCCAGGCCGTCCTACGAGCAGTACTTC.

This clone appeared a single time. The chain employs TRBV19 and TRBJ2-1; 9 bases align to TRBD2. The CDR3 runs 15 residues. V shed 6 bases and J 0 bases; nucleotides not matched to a gene: 3. Germline V lookup: CDR1 LNHDA, CDR2 SQIVND (reference sequence). In DNA form, the CDR3 reads TGTGCCAGTAGACTTAGCGGGAGCTCCTACAATGAGCAGTTCTTC. Translation gives CASRLSGSSYNEQFF.

Here the CDR3 DNA reads TGTGCCAGCAGCACCCACAGGGGCACTACCGGGGAGCTGTTTTTT. It translates to CASSTHRGTTGELFF. The chain carries TRBV11-2 and TRBJ2-2; the match to TRBD1 covers 7 bases. The CDR3 runs to 15 residues. Germline lookup yields CDR1 SGHAT and CDR2 FQNNGV. Trimming cost V 5 bases and J 5 bases; bases outside gene matches: 8.

This sequence joins TRBV3-1 (or the pseudogene TRBV3-2) and TRBJ1-1; D possibly corresponds to TRBD1 (5 bases). The CDR3 length is 14 residues. V lost 0 bases, J lost 11 bases, and 16 bases lay in between. Germline V gene data show CDR1 as LGHDT and CDR2 as YNNKEL (reference sequence). DNA for the CDR3: TGTGCCAGCAGCCAAGAGGGAGGGGTCGGCAGGGCTTTCTTT. Encoded protein: CASSQEGGVGRAFF.

V usage is TRBV19 and J usage is TRBJ2-1; D may be TRBD1 (6 bases). Germline V CDR1 and CDR2: LNHDA, SQIVND (reference sequence). The CDR3 is 15 residues long. The V and J ends lost 6 bases and 9 bases respectively, with 21 bases between them. The CDR3 nucleotides are TGTGCCAGTAGCAAAGAGGACACAGGGCGGGTTGAGCAGTTCTTC. Translated: CASSKEDTGRVEQFF.

The chain has TRBV28 and TRBJ2-1; possibly TRBD2 for D (6 bases). Germline values: CDR1 MDHEN, CDR2 SYDVKM. CDR3 length: 14 amino acids. With 7 bases removed from V and 3 bases from J, the gap between germline ends came to 13 bases. The CDR3 coding sequence is TGTGCCAGCACTTTGGGACTTAACTACAATGAGCAGTTCTTC. This gives the protein CASTLGLNYNEQFF.

The rearrangement uses TRBV24-1 and TRBJ1-6; tentatively, D is TRBD1 (6 bases). From germline, CDR1 is KGHDR and CDR2 SFDVKD. The germline V and J ends were trimmed by 1 base and 0 bases, with 21 bases remaining between them. The CDR3 runs to 21 residues. CDR3 residues: CATSDFNCQGNTSSYNSPLHF. The CDR3 region has the DNA TGTGCCACCAGTGATTTTAATTGCCAGGGGAACACAAGCTCCTATAATTCACCCCTCCACTTT.

The chain carries TRBV7-2 and TRBJ1-5, with D possibly TRBD1 on 5 matching bases. The CDR3 spans 15 residues. V was pared by 0 bases and J by 4 bases, with 10 bases between. The germline V gene has CDR1 SGHTA and CDR2 FQGNSA. The CDR3 DNA follows: TGTGCCAGCAGCTTAGCCTGGACACAGAATCAGCCCCAGCATTTT. Its protein is CASSLAWTQNQPQHF.

This clone was counted a few times. This rearrangement joins TRBV3-1 (or the pseudogene TRBV3-2) to TRBJ1-1; 8 positions agree with TRBD1. This CDR3 is built from 13 residues. The germline V gene encodes CDR1 LGHDT and CDR2 YNNKEL (reference sequence). V gave up 6 bases and J gave up 4 bases; unmatched junction bases: 4. In DNA, the CDR3 is TGTGCCAGCAGTCTCAGGGGGCCCACTGAAGCTTTCTTT. Its protein product is CASSLRGPTEAFF.